This T cell receptor (beta chain) was retrieved from a study of shared clonotypes between healthy human individuals. Study-level points and caveats: Some clonotypes were shared by all four sorted-subset donors, while others were not shared. The non-shared ones had lower generation probabilities than the shared ones. The low donor count limited represented genetic and exposure-history diversity. It was observed that roughly 5% of naive CD4 clonotypes were shared across a handful of donors.

A word on this clone: The antigen is undetermined.

Positively selected for CCR7, the CD45RO-negative cells used as naive CD8 cells excluded terminally differentiated effector memory CD45RA+ cells. Recent acute infections and vaccinations were absent in the healthy HIV-negative adult donors. The V end lost 0 bases, the J end lost 4 bases, and 15 bases lay between the germline ends. CDR1 is KGHSY, CDR2 FQNENV, per germline. The CDR3 consists of 16 residues. The data were produced by immunoSEQ multiplex PCR, yet TCRdb's version contains in-frame clones alone and is incomplete. The repertoire holds over 2 million clones, less than 95% seen once, with roughly 1% in the top ten.

Sequencing input: naive CD8+ T cells sorted from blood. This receptor was identified in a young man in good health. V usage is TRBV16 and J usage is TRBJ1-2; D might be TRBD1 (5 bases). The CDR3 bases are TGTGCCAGCAGCCAATCGGGGGATCCATCGGGCTATGGCTACACCTTC. Translation: CASSQSGDPSGYGYTF. Together with reference TRBV16 and TRBJ1-2, the CDR3 gives the full variable domain: GEEVAQTPKHLVRGEGQKAKLYCAPIKGHSYVFWYQQVLKNEFKFLISFQNENVFDETGMPKERFSAKCLPNSPCSLEIQATKLEDSAVYFCASSQSGDPSGYGYTFGSGTRLTVV.